This T cell receptor beta chain was identified in a study of shared clonotypes between healthy human individuals. Repertoires were generated with immunoSEQ multiplex PCR, while TCRdb's copy carries only in-frame clones and drops some. The repertoire holds 450,000 to 550,000 clones, with 79% as singletons. The study's findings and limits: Since donors were few, the genetic and exposure-history diversity represented was limited.

The junction had 15 bases not matched to a gene; V was cut back by 7 bases and J by 8 bases. Germline assignment: CDR1 SGDLS and CDR2 YYNGEE. CDR3 length: 15 amino acids. As concerns this clone: Its target is not known.

The donor population consisted of healthy HIV-negative adults with no recent acute infections or vaccinations. This TCR was sampled from a middle-aged woman in good health. Some clones in this sample may be carry-over from other donors' samples. The source material was PBMCs. The genes are TRBV9 and TRBJ2-4; 7 nucleotides match TRBD2. The CDR3 sequence: CASSGGSNVRDIQYF. For the CDR3, the DNA is TGTGCCAGCTCCGGCGGGAGTAATGTTAGGGACATTCAGTACTTC.